The sequence of this T cell receptor beta chain was determined in a study of PD-L1 blockade in urothelial cancer. Study-wide context: Patients started atezolizumab around 2014, 1,200 mg intravenously every 3 weeks. Previous chemotherapy exposure amounted to 0 to 3 regimens for patients.

The time point here: pretreatment peripheral blood. Patients had locally advanced or metastatic urothelial carcinoma. Comment on this clone: Its antigen is still unknown.

Assay: immunoSEQ multiplex PCR; the TCRdb copy retains only in-frame clones and omits some. The data show 130,000 or so clones, roughly 84% seen once. General study points: Below-median pretreatment blood TCR clonality predicted better survival.

Sequencing used PBMCs, obtained around atezolizumab (anti-PD-L1) treatment. This receptor was identified in a man aged 45 to 65 with urothelial cancer.

CDR3 in DNA: TGTGCCAGCAGTTACAACAGGGTTCCCATTGAGCAGTACTTC. As protein: CASSYNRVPIEQYF. The genes are TRBV6-5 and TRBJ2-7; a possible D gene is TRBD1 (6 bases). The ends were cut back, 2 bases at V and 7 bases at J, with 15 bases in the middle. Germline V gene data show CDR1 as MNHEY and CDR2 as SVGAGI. The CDR3 sequence is 14 residues long.